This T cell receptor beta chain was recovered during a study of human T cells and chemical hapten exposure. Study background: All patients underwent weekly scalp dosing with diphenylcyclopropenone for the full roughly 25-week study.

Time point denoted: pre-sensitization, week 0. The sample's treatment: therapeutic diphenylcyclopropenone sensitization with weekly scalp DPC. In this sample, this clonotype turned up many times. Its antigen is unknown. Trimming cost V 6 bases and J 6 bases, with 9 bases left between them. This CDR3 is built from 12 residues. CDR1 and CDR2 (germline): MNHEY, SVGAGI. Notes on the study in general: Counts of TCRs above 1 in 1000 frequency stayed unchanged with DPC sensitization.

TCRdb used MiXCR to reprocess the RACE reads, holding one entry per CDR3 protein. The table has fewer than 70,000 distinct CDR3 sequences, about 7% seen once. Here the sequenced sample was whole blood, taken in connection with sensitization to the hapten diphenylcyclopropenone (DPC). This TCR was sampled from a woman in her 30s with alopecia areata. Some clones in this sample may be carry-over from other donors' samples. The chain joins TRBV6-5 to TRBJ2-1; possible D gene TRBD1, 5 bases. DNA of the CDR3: TGTGCCAGCAGACGAAGGGGCAATGAGCAGTTCTTC. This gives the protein CASRRRGNEQFF.